This T cell receptor beta chain was observed in a study of blood T cell repertoires in COVID-19 (dated by TCRdb to the early 2020s). Looking at the study overall: Samples from collaborators originated in the United States, Italy and Spain and spanned both the acute and convalescent phases of COVID-19. Sample metadata almost always included a de-identified subject ID, COVID-19 status, age in years and sex. Samples came from the ongoing ImmuneRACE study (first 160 participants) plus 1,254 subjects from 6 global collaborators. The prospective study material was composed of cDNA or gDNA derived from T cells, B-cell-depleted T cells, or PBMCs. HLA class I and class II types, where available, came from metadata supplied by the sample provider rather than from assay-based typing. The repertoires were made available in a free public database intended to serve as a resource for research on the immune response to SARS-CoV-2. The dataset comprised deeply sampled blood TCRbeta repertoires from subjects exposed to, actively infected with, or recovered from COVID-19.

Study-wide conclusions, independent of this receptor: How much clinical and demographic metadata was included differed by source and by participant, and the metadata was provided uncurated.

From cysteine to phenylalanine, the CDR3 is 15 amino acids long. The only DNA kept is the CDR3, 45 bases in frame from the first base. The germline V gene yields MNHEY for CDR1 and SVGAGI for CDR2. Trimming removed 5 bases from V and 0 bases from J; the gene matches leave 5 bases unexplained. One collaborating source in Seattle enrolled patients while the patients were actively infected and followed the patients over time throughout the course of disease. Each collaborating institution followed its own protocols to collect whole blood in K2EDTA tubes. For TCRbeta analysis, collaborator samples were shipped as frozen whole blood, as isolated PBMCs, or as DNA extracted from either sample type. On this clone itself: It lacks a known antigen. The sample holds no much larger clone one base away, and base qualities are not on file.

TCRbeta CDR3 regions were amplified from genomic DNA by means of the immunoSEQ Assay, a bias-controlled multiplex PCR. On the authors' methods: The number of nucleated cells in each sample was estimated from the amplification of reference gene primers within the assay. Sequence reads were collapsed and filtered to measure the absolute abundance of every unique TCRbeta CDR3 rearrangement. For each sample, productive Simpson clonality was calculated as the square root of Simpson's diversity index across productive rearrangements. Here the immuneACCESS table is served through TCRdb, limited to in-frame sequences with V and J called. Missing clones are a known gap in these copies; in checked studies unresolved V genes cover under half, and the rest lacks a known reason. The V and J calls and clone size are taken from that table; D and trimming were inferred from the DNA. This sample is represented by some 180,000 clones; 81% of them were singletons. The ten largest clones add up to roughly 12% of the sample.

Sample: peripheral blood. In this chain, TRBV6-5 is recombined with TRBJ2-7, and 9 junctional nucleotides match TRBD2. The sequence came from a woman of 80 years or more with COVID-19, enrolled during active disease. The sequenced DNA: TGTGCCAGCAGTCTTCTAGCGGGGAGCTCCTACGAGCAGTACTTC. Its amino acids are CASSLLAGSSYEQYF.